This is a list of T cell receptor beta chains from one sample in a study of cytomegalovirus exposure and HLA in healthy donors. This table comes from immunoSEQ multiplex PCR, and its TCRdb copy is limited to in-frame clones, with some not included. The profile shows approximately 150,000 clones, roughly 78% of them singletons. The sample consisted of PBMCs. The source is a woman between 45 and 60 years old in good health and CMV-seropositive. CDR3s include the opening cysteine and the closing phenylalanine or tryptophan. Fields, in order: D gene, V gene, J gene, clone size, CDR3 DNA, CDR3 protein. A D gene is named only where the DNA matches it firmly. Clone size is stated in some rows and not others, as once, few, many or a class when expanded.

-	TRBV5-4	TRBJ2-5	few	TGTGCCAGCAGCTTGGAGGCCAGGTCGCGGGAAGAGACCCAGTACTTC	CASSLEARSREETQYF
TRBD2	TRBV18	TRBJ2-7	-	TGTGCCAGCTCAGGGACTAGCGGCCCCTACGAGCAGTACTTC	CASSGTSGPYEQYF
TRBD2	TRBV9	TRBJ2-1	-	TGTGCCAGCAGCCCACGAGCGGGGGCCGAAAACAATGAGCAGTTCTTC	CASSPRAGAENNEQFF
TRBD1	TRBV5-1	TRBJ1-4	-	TGCGCCAGCAGCCGATCCGGGACAGCAGATGAAAAACTGTTTTTT	CASSRSGTADEKLFF
TRBD1	TRBV5-1	TRBJ2-5	few	TGCGCCAGCAGCTCCAGGACAGGAAAAGAGACCCAGTACTTC	CASSSRTGKETQYF
-	TRBV7-3	TRBJ1-1	-	TGTGCCAGCAGCTTGAGAGGGGGTGATGAAGCTTTCTTT	CASSLRGGDEAFF
TRBD2	TRBV13	TRBJ2-7	once	TGTGCCAGCAGCCCGACTAGCGCAACCTACGAGCAGTACTTC	CASSPTSATYEQYF
-	TRBV6-5	TRBJ2-7	-	TGTGCCAGCAGTTACGTCAGGACACCTTCCTACGAGCAGTACTTC	CASSYVRTPSYEQYF
TRBD2	TRBV29-1	TRBJ2-5	-	TGCAGCGTTGCACTAGCGGGGTTGGAGACCCAGTACTTC	CSVALAGLETQYF
TRBD1	TRBV4-2	TRBJ1-2	-	TGTGCCAGCACACAGCCGGGACAGAAAGGTTACGGCTACACCTTC	CASTQPGQKGYGYTF
-	TRBV6-5	TRBJ1-3	-	TGTGCCAGCAGTTATCCCCCGACAGGATTCGGAAACACCATATATTTT	CASSYPPTGFGNTIYF
-	TRBV15	TRBJ2-2	few	TGTGCCACCAACCCAGGGGCCGACACCGGGGAGCTGTTTTTT	CATNPGADTGELFF
-	TRBV6-6	TRBJ1-4	-	TGTGCCAGCAGTTACTCGACAGGAAGGGGGGAAAAACTGTTTTTT	CASSYSTGRGEKLFF
TRBD2	TRBV6-1	TRBJ2-1	-	TGTGCCAGCAGTGAGGATAGCGGGGGGCTGAGATACAATGAGCAGTTCTTC	CASSEDSGGLRYNEQFF
-	TRBV18	TRBJ2-3	few	TGTGCCAGCTCACCACCAATGGGGGGAGATACGCAGTATTTT	CASSPPMGGDTQYF
-	TRBV6-6	TRBJ1-2	-	TGTGCCAGCAGCCCTCCGGGTCAGTCCTATGGCTACACCTTC	CASSPPGQSYGYTF
-	TRBV30	TRBJ2-7	-	TGTGCCTGGAGTCCAGACGGGGAGCAGTACTTC	CAWSPDGEQYF
-	TRBV5-6	TRBJ1-2	few	TGTGCCAGCAGCGGAGGGGACTATGGCTACACCTTC	CASSGGDYGYTF
-	TRBV5-6	TRBJ1-5	-	TGTGCCAGCAGCACGGGGGGAGGCCTGGAGCCCCAGCATTTT	CASSTGGGLEPQHF
-	TRBV6-5	TRBJ2-7	-	TGTGCCAGCAGAACCAGACAGGGCGGGGCCTACGAGCAGTACTTC	CASRTRQGGAYEQYF
-	TRBV2	TRBJ1-5	-	TGTGCCAGCAGTCCAGACCGGAAAGGCCCAAGGGGTAGCAATCAGCCCCAGCATTTT	CASSPDRKGPRGSNQPQHF
-	TRBV30	TRBJ2-7	-	TGTGCCTGGAGTGTACTTAGGGGAAAGCGGGCCTACGAGCAGTACTTC	CAWSVLRGKRAYEQYF
-	TRBV6-1	TRBJ1-1	-	TGTGCCAGCAGGGTAGGGGGAATGAACACTGAAGCTTTCTTT	CASRVGGMNTEAFF
-	TRBV14	TRBJ1-2	-	TGTGCCAGCAGCTCAAGTTCGGGAGTTATTTATGGCTACACCTTC	CASSSSSGVIYGYTF
-	TRBV7-3	TRBJ2-7	-	TGTGCCAGCAGCTTTCGGCAGTACTTC	CASSFRQYF
-	TRBV6-6	TRBJ1-1	-	TGTGCCAGCAGGATTGGACAGTCTGGGCACGGCACTGAAGCTTTCTTT	CASRIGQSGHGTEAFF
TRBD1	TRBV11-1	TRBJ2-7	-	TGTGCCAGCAGCTTATGGGGACAGAGCTACGAGCAGTACTTC	CASSLWGQSYEQYF
TRBD2	TRBV9	TRBJ2-1	few	TGTGCCAGCAGCCCCCTGACTAGCGGGGCCGACTACAATGAGCAGTTCTTC	CASSPLTSGADYNEQFF
TRBD1	TRBV13	TRBJ2-7	once	TGTGCCAGCAGCTGGACCGGGACAGGGCATTACGAGCAGTACTTC	CASSWTGTGHYEQYF
TRBD2	TRBV5-1	TRBJ2-5	-	TGCGCCAGCAGCTTGGCCCCCCGACTAGCGGGGGGGATGGAGACCCAGTACTTC	CASSLAPRLAGGMETQYF
TRBD2	TRBV7-9	TRBJ2-3	-	TGTGCCAGCAGCGCTCTAGGAGGTAGCGGGGGAACAGATACGCAGTATTTT	CASSALGGSGGTDTQYF
-	TRBV29-1	TRBJ2-2	-	TGCAGCGTTGAAGCTGGACTTAACACCGGGGAGCTGTTTTTT	CSVEAGLNTGELFF
TRBD2	TRBV5-1	TRBJ2-7	-	TGCGCCAGCAGCTTGGCTCTAGCGGGGGACGGGTACGAGCAGTACTTC	CASSLALAGDGYEQYF
-	TRBV9	TRBJ1-1	-	TGTGCCAGCAGCGTATCAGGCTCCCTGAACACTGAAGCTTTCTTT	CASSVSGSLNTEAFF
-	TRBV7-8	TRBJ2-5	-	TGTGCCAGCAGCTCAATAAGGCCGGGACTGGGCCAAGAGACCCAGTACTTC	CASSSIRPGLGQETQYF
-	TRBV4-1	TRBJ1-2	-	TGCGCCAGCAGCCCTTCAGGAATCGCTAACTATGGCTACACCTTC	CASSPSGIANYGYTF
TRBD1	TRBV7-8	TRBJ2-7	-	TGTGCCAGCAGCCTACAATCGGGACAGGGGACCTACGAGCAGTACTTC	CASSLQSGQGTYEQYF
-	TRBV2	TRBJ1-3	-	TGTGCCAGCAGTGTACAGGGAAATGCGCCCAACACCATATATTTT	CASSVQGNAPNTIYF
-	TRBV4-1	TRBJ1-5	few	TGCGCCAGCAGCCAAGATCCTAATCAGCCCCAGCATTTT	CASSQDPNQPQHF
TRBD1	TRBV19	TRBJ2-5	-	TGTGCCAGTAGTAATTCCGGGACAGGTAAAGAGACCCAGTACTTC	CASSNSGTGKETQYF
TRBD1	TRBV19	TRBJ2-2	-	TGTGCCAGTAGTCAAGACAGGGTTCGTTCCACGAACACCGGGGAGCTGTTTTTT	CASSQDRVRSTNTGELFF
-	TRBV7-8	TRBJ2-7	-	TGTGCCAGCAGCTTAGGTGCGAACGAGCAGTACTTC	CASSLGANEQYF
-	TRBV5-7	TRBJ2-7	-	TGTGCCAGCAGCCTATTGAGACAGGTCTACGAGCAGTACTTC	CASSLLRQVYEQYF
TRBD1	TRBV5-1	TRBJ2-4	-	TGCGCCAGCAGCGAGGGACAGGCTAAAAACATTCAGTACTTC	CASSEGQAKNIQYF
-	TRBV6-6	TRBJ2-1	-	TGTGCCAGCAGTTATGGCGGGGCCTACAATGAGCAGTTCTTC	CASSYGGAYNEQFF
TRBD1	TRBV4-1	TRBJ1-2	-	TGCGCCAGCAGCCAACCAGGGGGCCTACTTTATGGCTACACCTTC	CASSQPGGLLYGYTF
TRBD1	TRBV4-1	TRBJ2-3	-	TGCGCCAGCAGCCGGACAGGGGGGAGGTGGGATACGCAGTATTTT	CASSRTGGRWDTQYF
-	TRBV5-6	TRBJ1-3	-	TGTGCCAGCAGCTTGTTGCGGAGCTACTCTGGAAACACCATATATTTT	CASSLLRSYSGNTIYF